This entry features one T cell receptor beta chain sequence. This clone's antigen is unknown. No quality values exist for individual bases; no much larger clone is one base distant. Library generation was performed with PCR. Sequencing took place on a NextSeq 500. Bulk TCR libraries were generated as previously described, with the TCR primers listed in Table S5 used. Purification of total RNA was performed with the Qiagen AllPrep DNA/RNA kit. Before any analysis, reads coming from multiple sequencing runs of the same library were combined into one pool. As for the original processing: Reads were retained only if an exact TCR constant sequence was present, and the retained reads were trimmed to 150 nt and grouped according to their 12-nt molecular barcodes. Within each barcode group, reads were sub-clustered at a 15% Levenshtein threshold, and quality-weighted consensus sequences were built per RNA molecule. Non-functional sequences were excluded, and lower-count sequences lying one edit away from another sequence were also excluded. On the basis of fitting two negative binomial distributions, barcode sub-clusters with fewer than 20% of the maximum read count were discarded. The public reads were run again by TCRdb, first through fastp at Q25 and then through MiXCR, and only productive beta chains were kept. Every CDR3 protein is listed once, alongside the most common genes and DNA of its rows. TCRdb assigned the V and J calls; the authors' analysis was not used. Across this sample there are hundreds of thousands of distinct CDR3 sequences, with roughly 25% seen only once. The top ten clonotypes cover around 0.78% of the sample.

The CDR3 numbers 15 residues from cysteine through phenylalanine. The retained sequence is limited to the CDR3, 45 bases, with the frame set at the first base. For CDR1 and CDR2, the germline V gene lists LGHNA and YSLEER. V loses 0 bases, J loses 0 bases, and the germline ends lie 9 bases apart. Naive CD8 T cell libraries were made from 20,000 to 1,000,000 sorted cells using 10%, 30% or 50% of purified RNA. Naive CD8 T cells, defined as CD8+CD4-CCR7+CD45RA+, were FACS-sorted into RLT Plus buffer on a BD FACSAria II. To test detection sensitivity, Jurkat RNA equal to approximately 10 TCR copies was added to samples of about 20,000-1,000,000 naive CD8 T cells. CD8 T cells were enriched using RosetteSep CD8+ T Cell Enrichment Cocktail and Ficoll-Paque, and the enriched cells then underwent ACK red cell lysis. This sample stems from a study of molecular identifiers for immune sequencing clone quantification (dated by TCRdb to between 2018 and 2020). About the investigation overall: For a replicate experiment, RNA from around 20,000 or 100,000 naive CD8 T cells was divided into five aliquots, of which four were sequenced. CD8 T cells were used in a methods study to benchmark molecular-identifier clustering-based TCR repertoire sequencing (MIDCIRS) and TCR RNA copy counting. Broad study findings and their caveats: Even against a background of one million naive CD8 T cells, spiked-in Jurkat TCR RNA amounting to a single cell's worth was reported to be detectable. Identical TCR molecules sharing a barcode could cause highly expanded clone sizes to be underestimated. Without barcode sub-clustering, chimeric consensus sequences inflated TCR diversity; chimeras reached as high as 47%. Naive libraries contained spiked-in Jurkat TCR RNA (around eleven copies' worth), which is not part of the donor repertoire. In CMV-specific effector cells, over 98% of molecules were held by clones above 20 RNA copies, whereas under 1% of molecules were held by such clones in naive cells. Modeling indicated around 3 TCR RNA copies recovered per cell, compared with around 11 by digital PCR, which implies a capture efficiency of around 30%.

Specimen: naive CD8+ T cells from blood, with Jurkat cell RNA spiked in. This sample's cell subset or site label indicates: FACS-sorted CD8+CD4-CCR7+CD45RA+ naive T cells. Recombination linked TRBV4-3 to TRBJ2-7; a weak D assignment points to TRBD2 (6 bases agree). This sequence was found in a human donor in good health. Some libraries in this study had Jurkat cell RNA spiked in. This receptor carries the CDR3 CASSQDRGDSYEQYF. Read as DNA, the sequence is TGCGCCAGCAGCCAAGATCGCGGGGACTCCTACGAGCAGTACTTC.